This T cell receptor beta chain was sequenced in a study of T cell responses to AZD1222 COVID-19 vaccine. Study-wide context: Both about-4-week and about-12-week second-dose recipients were combined. Study-level points and caveats: Mostly white British, mostly female donors; authors suggested clonal diversity may be underestimated. Following two doses of AZD1222, Spike-specific TCR breadth and depth rose.

Remarks on this clone: What it binds is not known.

Profiled with immunoSEQ multiplex PCR; TCRdb holds only in-frame clones, not every one. This table holds 72,000 or so clones, 85% found once. The receptor's source is an adult in good health. The source material was peripheral blood, sampled on day 0 of AZD1222 vaccination.

CDR3 sequence reads: CASSLIAGVNNEQFF. The DNA for the CDR3 is TGTGCCAGCAGCTTAATAGCGGGGGTAAACAATGAGCAGTTCTTC. The chain combines TRBV11-3 with TRBJ2-1; 9 nucleotides line up with TRBD2. The length of the CDR3 is 15 residues. Germline assignment: CDR1 SGHNT and CDR2 YENEEA. V lost 2 bases, J lost 5 bases, and 4 bases stayed unmatched.